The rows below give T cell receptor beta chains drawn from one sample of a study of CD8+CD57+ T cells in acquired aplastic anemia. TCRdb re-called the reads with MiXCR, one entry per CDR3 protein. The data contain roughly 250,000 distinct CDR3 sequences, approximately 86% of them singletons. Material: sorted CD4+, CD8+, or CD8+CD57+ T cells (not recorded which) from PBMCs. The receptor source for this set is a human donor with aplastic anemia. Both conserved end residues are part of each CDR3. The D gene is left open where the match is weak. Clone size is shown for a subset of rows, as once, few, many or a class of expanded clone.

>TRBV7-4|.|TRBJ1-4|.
CASSLARGVEKLFF
TGTGCCAGCAGCCTAGCGAGGGGAGTAGAAAAACTGTTTTTT
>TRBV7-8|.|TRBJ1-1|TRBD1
CAWRDRGQAEAFF
TGTGCCTGGAGGGACAGGGGGCAGGCTGAAGCTTTCTTT
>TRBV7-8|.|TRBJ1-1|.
CASSYVPERTAPSF
TGTGCCAGCAGCTATGTTCCAGAGAGGACAGCCCCTTCCTTT
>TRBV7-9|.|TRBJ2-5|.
CASCYTGREETQYF
TGTGCCAGCTGCTACACAGGGCGGGAAGAGACCCAGTACTTC
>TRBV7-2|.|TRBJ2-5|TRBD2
CASSFQTSGETQYF
TGCGCCAGCAGCTTCCAGACTAGCGGGGAGACCCAGTACTTC
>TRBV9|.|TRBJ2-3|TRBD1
CASSSRDRGVDYGF
TGTGCCAGCAGCTCACGGGACAGGGGCGTGGACTATGGTTTT
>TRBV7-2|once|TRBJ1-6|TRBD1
CASSSDRPLSPLHF
TGTGCCAGCAGCTCGGACAGGCCTCTTTCACCCCTCCACTTT
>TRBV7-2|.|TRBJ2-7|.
CASSETIGDSYEQYF
TGTGCCAGCAGTGAAACAATAGGCGACTCCTACGAGCAGTACTTC
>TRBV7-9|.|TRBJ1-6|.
CASSHGRGGWTVQF
TGTGCCAGCAGCCATGGACGGGGAGGTTGGACCGTCCAGTTT
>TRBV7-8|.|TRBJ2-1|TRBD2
CASSLASGPDNEQFF
TGTGCCAGTAGTTTAGCTAGCGGACCCGATAATGAGCAGTTCTTC
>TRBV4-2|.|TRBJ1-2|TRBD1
CASSSGQGAVGYTF
TGTGCCAGCAGCAGCGGACAGGGGGCGGTTGGCTACACCTTC
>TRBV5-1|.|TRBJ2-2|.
CASSFTTGYENTGELFF
TGCGCCAGCAGCTTTACTACAGGCTACGAGAACACCGGGGAGCTGTTTTTT
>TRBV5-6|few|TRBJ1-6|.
CASSLAGDNSPLHF
TGTGCCAGCAGCTTAGCGGGAGATAATTCACCCCTCCACTTT
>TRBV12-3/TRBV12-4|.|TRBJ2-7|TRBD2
CARSPRLAGEQYF
TGTGCCAGAAGTCCCCGACTAGCGGGGGAGCAGTACTTC
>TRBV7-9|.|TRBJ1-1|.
CASSSNLRGATDAAFF
TGTGCCAGCAGCTCGAACTTGAGGGGGGCAACCGATGCTGCTTTCTTT
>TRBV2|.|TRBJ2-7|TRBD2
CASSEEREDYEQYF
TGTGCCAGCAGTGAGGAGCGGGAGGACTACGAGCAGTACTTC
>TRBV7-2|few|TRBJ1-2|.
CASSLARDGVVHGYTF
TGTGCCAGCAGCTTGGCGAGGGACGGGGTCGTACATGGCTACACCTTC
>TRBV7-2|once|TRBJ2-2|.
CASRQGTVNTGELFF
TGTGCCAGCAGACAAGGGACGGTGAACACCGGGGAGCTGTTTTTT
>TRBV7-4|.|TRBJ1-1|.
CASSLAVGKAFF
TGTGCCAGCAGCTTAGCGGTGGGTAAAGCTTTCTTT
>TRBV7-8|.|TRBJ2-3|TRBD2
CASRLAGGADTQF
TGTGCCAGCAGGTTAGCGGGAGGAGCAGATACGCAGTTT
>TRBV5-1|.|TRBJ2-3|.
CASSSWGTQYF
TGTGCCAGCAGCTCTTGGGGTACGCAGTATTTT
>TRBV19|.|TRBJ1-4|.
CASSIASGAYNEKLFF
TGTGCCAGTAGTATAGCTAGCGGAGCCTACAATGAGAAGCTCTTCTTT
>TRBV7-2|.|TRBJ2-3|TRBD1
CATSDRQGRTTTDTQYF
TGTGCCACCAGTGACAGACAGGGGCGAACGACCACAGATACGCAGTATTTT
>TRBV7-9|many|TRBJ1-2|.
CAGQGARETQYFGYTF
.
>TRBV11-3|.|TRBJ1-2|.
CASSLAETVDYGYTF
TGTGCCAGCAGCTTGGCAGAGACAGTTGACTATGGCTACACCTTC
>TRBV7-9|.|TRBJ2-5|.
CASSLSRFNEQYF
TGTGCCAGCAGCTTAAGTAGGTTCAATGAGCAGTACTTC
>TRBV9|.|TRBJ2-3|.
CASSAGSDTQYLQYF
TGTGCCAGCAGCGCAGGGTCAGATACGCAGTATTTGCAGTATTTT
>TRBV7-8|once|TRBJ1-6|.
CASSLEADPNSNQF
TGTGCCAGCAGCTTAGAGGCAGACCCAAATAGCAATCAGTTT
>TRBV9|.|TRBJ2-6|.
CASSVGGLSTGTHVLTF
TGTGCCAGCAGCGTAGGGGGACTGAGCACAGGTACGCACGTCCTGACTTTC
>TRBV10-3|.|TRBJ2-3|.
CAIGEVGTDTQYF
TGTGCCATCGGGGAGGTGGGAACGGATACGCAGTATTTC
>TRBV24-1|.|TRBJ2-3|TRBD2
CATGTSGSRDTQFF
TGTGCCACCGGGACTAGCGGGAGTAGGGATACGCAGTTCTTT
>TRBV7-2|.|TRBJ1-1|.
CASSFDPTGKTQAFF
TGTGCCAGCAGCTTTGATCCAACAGGGAAAACCCAAGCTTTCTTT
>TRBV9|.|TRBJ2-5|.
CASSRGGGQGSQYF
TGTGCCAGCAGCAGAGGGGGGGGGCAAGGGTCCCAGTACTTC
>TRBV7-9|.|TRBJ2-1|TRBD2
CASSFDRDYSGQVF
TGTGCCAGCAGCTTTGATCGGGACTACAGTGGGCAGGTCTTC
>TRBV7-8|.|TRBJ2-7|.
CASSLAGCSYAQYF
TGTGCCAGCAGCCTGGCGGGTTGTTCCTACGCGCAGTACTTC
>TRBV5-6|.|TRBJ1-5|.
CASSLPGPDQPQHF
TGTGCCAGCAGCTTGCCAGGGCCCGATCAGCCCCAGCATTTT
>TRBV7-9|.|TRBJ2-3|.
CASSLERSAETEYF
TGTGCCAGCAGCTTAGAAAGAAGCGCGGAGACCGAGTATTTT
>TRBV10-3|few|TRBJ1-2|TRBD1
CAISKPGTGGYGYTF
TGTGCCATCAGCAAACCCGGGACAGGGGGCTATGGCTACACCTTC
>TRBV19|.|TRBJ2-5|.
CASSIARDSGETQYF
TGTGCCAGTAGTATAGCCCGGGATTCGGGGGAGACCCAGTACTTC
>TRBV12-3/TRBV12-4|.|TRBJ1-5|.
CASSHATGPNQPQHF
TGTGCCAGCAGTCACGCCACGGGGCCCAATCAGCCCCAGCATTTT
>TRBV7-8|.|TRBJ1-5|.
CASSVDPDGTPLSHF
TGTGCCAGCAGCGTTGATCCAGACGGAACACCCCTTTCCCATTTT
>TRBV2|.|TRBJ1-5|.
CASTHGSGYSNQPQHF
TGTGCCAGCACGCACGGATCGGGATATAGCAATCAGCCCCAGCATTTT
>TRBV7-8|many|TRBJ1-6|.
CASSLAGGPDTQYLHF
TGTGCCAGCAGCTTAGCGGGAGGTCCCGATACGCAGTATCTCCACTTT
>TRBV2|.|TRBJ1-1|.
CASSDGLTGNTEAFF
TGTGCCAGCAGTGATGGGCTGACAGGGAACACTGAAGCTTTCTTT
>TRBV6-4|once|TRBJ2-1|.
CASRDRLGTAKEQFF
TGTGCCAGCAGGGATCGGCTAGGAACGGCTAAGGAGCAGTTCTTC
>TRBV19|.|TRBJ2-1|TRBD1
CASSIADRYNEQFF
TGTGCCAGTAGTATTGCGGACAGGTACAATGAGCAGTTCTTC
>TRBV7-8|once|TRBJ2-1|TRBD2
CASSIASGPHNEQFF
TGTGCCAGTAGTATAGCTAGCGGTCCCCACAATGAGCAGTTCTTC
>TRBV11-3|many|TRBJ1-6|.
CASSLRDFNSPLHF
TGTGCCAGCAGCCTCCGGGACTTTAATTCACCCCTCCACTTT